This TCR beta chain was identified during a study of CD8 T cells in Susac syndrome. Random hexamers were used to reverse transcribe the RNA input (about 0.5 to 1 ug). With immunoSEQ multiplex PCR, TCR beta CDR3 was amplified across 54 Vbeta and 13 Jbeta. TCRdb redid the calling of the immunoSEQ multiplex PCR reads with MiXCR, one entry per CDR3 protein. Among hundreds of thousands of distinct CDR3 sequences listed, approximately 85% were seen once. TCR beta sequencing was performed on blood CD8+ and CD4+ T cells. The CDR3 sequence is 16 residues long. Trimming left V 7 bases short and J 6 bases short, with 19 bases between. Germline V gives CDR1 MNHNY, CDR2 SVGAGI (reference sequence).

The chain carries TRBV6-6 and TRBJ1-6, with D unclear. The sample was CD8+ T cells from PBMCs. This TCR was recovered from a human donor with multiple sclerosis. CDR3 sequence reads: CASNPVLAPGNSPLHF. The CDR3 DNA reads as TGTGCCAGCAACCCCGTCCTGGCGCCGGGTAATTCACCCCTCCACTTT.